The rows below give T cell receptor beta chains drawn from one sample of a study of beta chain features in type 1 diabetes. Libraries were prepared by immunoSEQ multiplex PCR; TCRdb keeps only in-frame clonotypes and omits some of them. The sample has a few hundred thousand clones, roughly 24% seen once. The sequencing input was naive CD4+ T cells from blood. The receptors derive from a woman aged 30 to 39 with type 1 diabetes. The CDR3 runs from the conserved cysteine through the conserved F or W. The D gene is left open where the match is weak. Clone sizes are given selectively: once, few, many, or a class where the clone is expanded.

clone_size j_call v_call d_call cdr3_aa cdr3_nt
. TRBJ2-7 TRBV11-2 TRBD1 CASSLSGQGEEQYF TGTGCCAGCAGCTTATCGGGACAGGGGGAAGAGCAGTACTTC
. TRBJ2-7 TRBV11-2 TRBD1 CASSHIRTGVYEQYF TGTGCCAGCAGCCACATCCGGACAGGTGTCTACGAGCAGTACTTC
. TRBJ2-7 TRBV28 . CASSSYVEVYEQYF TGTGCCAGCAGTTCTTACGTTGAGGTCTACGAGCAGTACTTC
. TRBJ1-2 TRBV29-1 . CSVESFLRSYGYTF TGCAGCGTTGAATCGTTCCTCCGGAGCTATGGCTACACCTTC
. TRBJ1-3 TRBV4-2 TRBD1 CASSLQGANTIYF TGTGCCAGCAGCCTACAGGGGGCGAACACCATATATTTT
. TRBJ1-1 TRBV29-1 . CSVGLFTGRAFF TGCAGCGTTGGTCTTTTTACAGGGAGAGCTTTCTTT
few TRBJ2-7 TRBV30 . CAWSVGGRFYEQYF TGTGCCTGGAGTGTTGGGGGGAGGTTCTACGAGCAGTACTTC
. TRBJ1-2 TRBV16 . CASSQSGSYGYTF TGTGCCAGCAGCCAATCGGGGAGCTATGGCTACACCTTC
. TRBJ2-1 TRBV29-1 TRBD1 CSVEMGTGGSYNEQFF TGCAGCGTTGAAATGGGGACAGGGGGCTCCTACAATGAGCAGTTCTTC
. TRBJ2-7 TRBV27 TRBD2 CASKHAPGGEQYF TGTGCCAGCAAGCACGCCCCGGGAGGGGAGCAGTACTTC
. TRBJ2-3 TRBV9 TRBD1 CASSWGQGPDTQYF TGTGCCAGCAGCTGGGGACAGGGACCAGATACGCAGTATTTT
. TRBJ2-5 TRBV5-1 TRBD2 CASSLGLVQETQYF TGCGCCAGCAGCCTGGGACTAGTTCAAGAGACCCAGTACTTC
. TRBJ2-7 TRBV9 . CASSEGPGRSYEQYF TGTGCCAGCAGCGAGGGGCCAGGGAGGTCCTACGAGCAGTACTTC
few TRBJ2-6 TRBV29-1 . CSASSRGRQGTGANVLTF TGCAGCGCATCTTCCCGAGGCCGCCAGGGGACTGGGGCCAACGTCCTGACTTTC
. TRBJ2-1 TRBV5-1 . CASSTDSHNEQFF TGCGCCAGCAGCACAGATTCTCACAATGAGCAGTTCTTC
once TRBJ1-2 TRBV6-5 TRBD1 CASSSRRQGSNGYTF TGTGCCAGCAGTTCCCGCCGACAGGGAAGTAATGGCTACACCTTC
few TRBJ2-1 TRBV7-3 . CASSLNRGSYNEQFF TGTGCCAGCAGCTTAAACCGGGGATCGTACAATGAGCAGTTCTTC
. TRBJ2-1 TRBV2 TRBD2 CASDTSGSYNEQFF TGTGCCAGCGATACTAGCGGCTCCTACAATGAGCAGTTCTTC
few TRBJ2-7 TRBV4-1 TRBD1 CASSPAGTGAFYEQYF TGCGCCAGCAGCCCAGCCGGGACAGGGGCCTTCTACGAGCAGTACTTC
. TRBJ2-7 TRBV28 TRBD1 CATMGWRQGRYEQYF TGTGCCACCATGGGGTGGAGACAGGGGAGGTACGAGCAGTACTTC
few TRBJ1-1 TRBV5-1 . CASSKTGELNTEAFF TGCGCCAGCAGCAAGACAGGAGAGTTGAACACTGAAGCTTTCTTT
few TRBJ1-4 TRBV30 . CAWSNEKLFF TGTGCCTGGTCAAATGAAAAACTGTTTTTT
. TRBJ1-1 TRBV18 . CASITSTGANTEAFF TGTGCCAGCATCACTTCTACAGGTGCGAACACTGAAGCTTTCTTT
. TRBJ1-1 TRBV18 TRBD1 CASFPGQGGREAFF TGTGCCAGCTTCCCTGGACAGGGAGGAAGGGAAGCTTTCTTT
few TRBJ2-7 TRBV30 . CAWSVDYGGGEQYF TGTGCCTGGAGTGTCGACTACGGGGGTGGCGAGCAGTACTTC
. TRBJ1-1 TRBV30 . CAWGGNTEAFF TGTGCCTGGGGAGGTAACACTGAAGCTTTCTTT
few TRBJ2-5 TRBV6-5 . CASSYSNAGETQYF TGTGCCAGCAGTTACTCGAATGCGGGGGAGACCCAGTACTTC
. TRBJ2-5 TRBV5-1 . CASSLLRGNQETQYF TGCGCCAGCAGCTTGTTAAGGGGAAACCAAGAGACCCAGTACTTC
. TRBJ1-5 TRBV30 . CAWSGGGVQPQHF TGTGCCTGGAGTGGGGGGGGCGTTCAGCCCCAGCATTTT
. TRBJ1-1 TRBV29-1 TRBD1 CSVSGTAMNTEAFF TGCAGCGTCTCCGGGACAGCGATGAACACTGAAGCTTTCTTT
. TRBJ1-1 TRBV7-2 TRBD1 CASSGHRGAAAFF TGTGCCAGCAGCGGACACAGGGGGGCGGCAGCTTTCTTT
few TRBJ1-1 TRBV7-9 . CASSLGANEGTEAFF TGTGCCAGCAGCTTGGGGGCGAATGAGGGGACTGAAGCTTTCTTT
few TRBJ2-2 TRBV15 TRBD2 CATRMGLAGTGELFF TGTGCCACCAGGATGGGACTAGCGGGTACCGGGGAGCTGTTTTTT
few TRBJ1-4 TRBV2 . CASSGQPEKLFF TGTGCCAGCAGTGGGCAACCGGAAAAACTGTTTTTT
. TRBJ2-5 TRBV4-1 . CASSRVYGGTQYF TGCGCCAGCAGCCGAGTCTACGGTGGGACCCAGTACTTC
. TRBJ2-1 TRBV29-1 . CSVGSIRHRGNEQFF TGCAGCGTTGGTTCCATCCGCCATCGGGGGAATGAGCAGTTCTTC
. TRBJ1-4 TRBV4-1 . CASHGGRLTNEKLFF TGCGCCAGCCATGGAGGGCGGCTAACTAATGAAAAACTGTTTTTT
. TRBJ1-2 TRBV30 TRBD1 CAWSKFGQGFYGYTF TGTGCCTGGAGTAAATTCGGACAGGGATTCTATGGCTACACCTTC
. TRBJ1-4 TRBV6-5 . CASSPQFATNEKLFF TGTGCCAGCAGTCCACAATTTGCAACTAATGAAAAACTGTTTTTT
. TRBJ1-2 TRBV5-6 . CASSQVDYGYTF TGTGCCAGCAGCCAGGTCGACTATGGCTACACCTTC
few TRBJ2-5 TRBV5-1 TRBD1 CASSLRTAKGATQETQYF TGCGCCAGCAGCTTGAGAACAGCAAAGGGGGCAACGCAAGAGACCCAGTACTTC
. TRBJ1-1 TRBV6-5 . CASITGENTEAFF TGTGCCAGCATCACAGGAGAGAACACTGAAGCTTTCTTT